A selection of T cell receptor beta chains follows, all from one sample in a study of blood T cell repertoires in COVID-19. Here immunoSEQ multiplex PCR was the method, and the copy in TCRdb shows in-frame clones only, minus some. Here the sample spans more than 95,000 clones, 75% to 90% being singletons. The specimen sequenced was peripheral blood. The receptors originated from a human donor in a cohort sampled during active or convalescent COVID-19. Each CDR3 is given with its conserved first and last residue. A D gene is named only where the DNA matches it firmly.

V gene	J gene	D gene	CDR3 protein
TRBV24-1	TRBJ1-5	.	CATGRGNSNQPQHF
TRBV14	TRBJ1-2	TRBD1	CASSPHRDREGYGYTF
TRBV19	TRBJ2-5	.	CASTNVYDSQETQYF
TRBV27	TRBJ2-7	TRBD1	CASSLKRPGQGPEQYF
TRBV23-1	TRBJ1-6	.	CASSQDRAGDSPLHF
TRBV11-1	TRBJ2-7	TRBD1	CASSSFDRGSYEQYF
TRBV18	TRBJ2-2	TRBD1	CASSPRDRVVTGELFF
TRBV6-1	TRBJ1-4	.	CASSGSATRANRNEKLFF
TRBV11-3	TRBJ1-1	.	CASSLDGNRADTEAFF
TRBV2	TRBJ2-7	TRBD1	CASSRQGAAYEQYF
TRBV10-2	TRBJ1-1	.	CASSSGGRTEAFF
TRBV28	TRBJ1-2	.	CASSSGPAVYGYTF
TRBV9	TRBJ2-7	TRBD1	CAGFGQGFDEQYF
TRBV30	TRBJ2-7	.	CAWSPGTTNYEQYF
TRBV12-3/TRBV12-4	TRBJ1-5	.	CASSLNGDQPQHF
TRBV14	TRBJ1-6	.	CASSPHEFSSPLHF
TRBV30	TRBJ2-2	TRBD2	CAWSVIAGGAGELFF
TRBV9	TRBJ1-4	TRBD1	CASSVGTGVLPTNEKLFF
TRBV18	TRBJ2-1	TRBD2	CASSPSSGGYNEQFF
TRBV9	TRBJ1-1	.	CASSVGGRGTEAFF
TRBV5-6	TRBJ1-6	.	CASSFGVEDSPLHF
TRBV5-1	TRBJ2-3	TRBD2	CASSLGGDSGGAGDTQYF
TRBV5-1	TRBJ2-5	.	CASSPGQLRETQYF
TRBV6-5	TRBJ1-1	.	CASSPAGWVTEAFF